The next 12 T cell receptor beta chains were all read from a single sample in a study of cytomegalovirus exposure and HLA in healthy donors. It was with 60 Vbeta and 13 Jbeta primers that the PCR ran. Assay used: immunoSEQ multiplex PCR; TCRdb lists only in-frame clones, some missing. This table has 130,000 to 150,000 clones, about two thirds appearing once. Material: PBMCs. The source of these receptors is a middle-aged man in good health and CMV-seronegative.

This clone was seen only a few times. This sequence joins TRBV4-1 and TRBJ2-7, with 12 bases that match TRBD2. J was trimmed by 6 bases and V by 1 base; bases with no gene match: 10. This CDR3 has 17 residues. Germline lookup yields CDR1 MGHRA and CDR2 YSYEKL. The DNA of the CDR3 is TGCGCCAGCAGCCAAGGCCGGACTAGCGGGAAGGGTGGCGAGCAGTACTTC. Amino acid sequence: CASSQGRTSGKGGEQYF.

The chain combines TRBV15 with TRBJ2-2, with D perhaps matching TRBD2 (7 bases). Germline CDR1 LNHNV, CDR2 YYDKDF (reference sequence). The CDR3 sequence is 15 residues long. V was cut by 1 base and J by 5 bases, with 11 bases left in between. Written as DNA, the CDR3 is TGTGCCACCAGCAGAGGGCGGGGGCGGACCGGGGAGCTGTTTTTT. Amino acids: CATSRGRGRTGELFF.

This chain links TRBV7-8 with TRBJ2-3; D is uncertain. The ends were cut back, 4 bases at V and 4 bases at J, with 12 bases in the middle. Germline assignment: CDR1 SGHVS and CDR2 FQNEAQ. CDR3 length: 14 residues. DNA for the CDR3: TGTGCCAGCAGCTCTCACCCGGCGGCAGATACGCAGTATTTT. This gives the protein CASSSHPAADTQYF. The whole variable domain, remainder taken from reference TRBV7-8 and TRBJ2-3, is GAGVSQSPRYKVAKRGQDVALRCDPISGHVSLFWYQQALGQGPEFLTYFQNEAQLDKSGLPSDRFFAERPEGSVSTLKIQRTQQEDSAVYLCASSSHPAADTQYFGPGTRLTVL.

The chain recombines TRBV6-5 with TRBJ2-1, with 7 positions matching TRBD1. The CDR3 loop spans 13 amino acids. V shed 6 bases, J shed 6 bases, and the junction held 5 bases outside the gene matches. CDR1 MNHEY and CDR2 SVGAGI come from the germline V gene. CDR3 coding DNA: TGTGCCAGCAGACGACAGGGCGGCAATGAGCAGTTCTTC. As protein: CASRRQGGNEQFF.

The J gene is TRBJ2-6, the V gene TRBV5-1, with D perhaps matching TRBD1 (6 bases). Trimming removed 8 bases at V and 4 bases at J, with 13 bases between. This CDR3 contains 14 residues. Germline CDR1 and CDR2: SGHRS and YFSETQ. DNA for the CDR3: TGCGCCAGTCGACAGGAGCAAGGGGCCAACGTCCTGACTTTC. It translates to CASRQEQGANVLTF.

This clone was seen only a few times. The rearrangement uses TRBV5-1 and TRBJ2-1; 8 bases are a match to TRBD2. Germline values: CDR1 SGHRS, CDR2 YFSETQ. The CDR3 extends over 15 amino acids. The junction had 7 bases not matched to a gene; V was cut back by 4 bases and J by 4 bases. The CDR3 protein is CASSPAGGRYNEQFF. The CDR3, as DNA: TGCGCCAGCAGCCCCGCGGGGGGCCGATACAATGAGCAGTTCTTC.

The chain combines TRBV29-1 with TRBJ1-1, with D maybe TRBD1 (5 bases). This CDR3 is 11 amino acids long. V lost 5 bases, J lost 7 bases, and 11 bases lay in between. The V gene's germline CDR1 is SQVTM and CDR2 ANQGSEA. The CDR3 spells CSVFREVEAFF. The CDR3 DNA reads as TGCAGCGTTTTCAGGGAAGTTGAAGCTTTCTTT.

V gene TRBV9 combines with J gene TRBJ1-1, with 7 positions matching TRBD1. The germline CDR1 and CDR2 sequences are SGDLS and YYNGEE. The CDR3 spans 14 residues. Germline trimming cut 4 bases from V and 1 base from J; bases unmatched to any gene: 4. This chain's CDR3 is CASSLRQGNTEAFF. The DNA for the CDR3 is TGTGCCAGCAGCTTGAGACAGGGGAACACTGAAGCTTTCTTT.

The CDR3 spells CASSAGQGTSYEQYF. The CDR3 DNA follows: TGCGCCAGCAGTGCTGGACAGGGGACTTCCTACGAGCAGTACTTC. The rearrangement joins TRBV10-1 to TRBJ2-7; 9 bases match TRBD1. Germline CDR1 and CDR2: WNHNN and SYGVQD (reference sequence). The trim removed 4 bases at V and 1 base at J, leaving 5 bases unmatched. This CDR3 spans 15 amino acids.

V and J are TRBV4-1 and TRBJ2-1; TRBD2 aligns across 9 bases. The CDR3 spans 16 residues. Losses at the gene ends were 0 bases for V and 8 bases for J; bases not matched to a gene: 8. Germline-derived CDR1 and CDR2 are MGHRA and YSYEKL. The CDR3 is CASSQEGLAGRDEQFF. CDR3 in DNA: TGCGCCAGCAGCCAAGAAGGGCTAGCGGGGCGGGATGAGCAGTTCTTC.

This clone came up a few times. The rearrangement joins TRBV19 to TRBJ1-2; 8 bases map to TRBD1. The CDR3 is made up of 15 amino acids. The germline V gene encodes CDR1 LNHDA and CDR2 SQIVND (reference sequence). V gave up 7 bases and J gave up 6 bases; unmatched junction bases: 13. In DNA form, the CDR3 reads TGTGCCAGTACTTCAGGTTTTGGCAGGGGGCATGGCTACACCTTC. Amino acids: CASTSGFGRGHGYTF.

This clone was detected a few times. The CDR3 reads CASSSRSYEQYF. CDR3 sequence (DNA): TGTGCCAGCAGCTCCAGATCCTACGAGCAGTACTTC. The chain recombines TRBV7-2 with TRBJ2-7, with D hard to call. V was trimmed by 4 bases and J by 1 base, leaving 5 bases between them. Looked up from germline, CDR1 is SGHTA and CDR2 is FQGNSA. The CDR3 consists of 12 residues. The variable domain in full, with the rest retrieved from reference TRBV7-2 and TRBJ2-7, is GAGVSQSPSNKVTEKGKDVELRCDPISGHTALYWYRQSLGQGLEFLIYFQGNSAPDKSGLPSDRFSAERTGGSVSTLTIQRTQQEDSAVYLCASSSRSYEQYFGPGTRLTVT.